A single sample gave rise to the 5 T cell receptor beta chains below, sequenced in a study of blood T cell repertoires in COVID-19. The repertoire was sequenced with immunoSEQ multiplex PCR; TCRdb's copy has only in-frame clones and lacks some. This sample has about 150,000 clones, with almost 85% found just once. Sequences were obtained from peripheral blood. These receptors were taken from a human donor with acute or convalescent COVID-19. The donor label of this sample is uncertain.

This clone has just a few counts. The rearrangement joins TRBV10-3 to TRBJ1-5; no clear D gene. This CDR3 contains 13 residues. V was cut by 10 bases and J by 0 bases, with 10 bases left in between. Germline lookup yields CDR1 ENHRY and CDR2 SYGVKD. The DNA for the CDR3 is TGTGCCACCTCAACAGATAGCAATCAGCCCCAGCATTTT. Its protein is CATSTDSNQPQHF.

The gene calls are TRBV18 and TRBJ2-5; a possible D gene is TRBD2 (6 bases). The germline V gene encodes CDR1 KGHSH and CDR2 LQKENI. The CDR3 length is 16 residues. V shed 2 bases and J shed 5 bases, with 18 bases lying between them. The CDR3: CASSPGEVLPGETQYF. The CDR3 DNA is TGTGCCAGCTCACCAGGGGAGGTACTACCCGGGGAGACCCAGTACTTC.

J is TRBJ2-2 and V is TRBV2, with a tentative D call TRBD2 (6 bases). CDR3 length: 16 residues. V lost 4 bases to trimming and J lost 4 bases, with 16 bases between them. Germline assignment: CDR1 SNHLY and CDR2 FYNNEI. DNA for the CDR3: TGTGCCAGCAGTGCGCCAGGACTAACAAGCACCGGGGAGCTGTTTTTT. It specifies CASSAPGLTSTGELFF.

The J gene is TRBJ1-1, the V gene TRBV7-9; D remains ambiguous. The V and J ends lost 3 bases and 5 bases respectively, with 13 bases between them. The CDR3 runs to 14 residues. Germline V gene data show CDR1 as SEHNR and CDR2 as FQNEAQ (reference sequence). The CDR3 loop reads CASSLEAWGTEAFF. As DNA, the CDR3 is TGTGCCAGCAGCTTGGAGGCCTGGGGAACTGAAGCTTTCTTT. Full variable domain (missing parts from reference TRBV7-9 and TRBJ1-1): DTGVSQNPRHKITKRGQNVTFRCDPISEHNRLYWYRQTLGQGPEFLTYFQNEAQLEKSRLLSDRFSAERPKGSFSTLEIQRTEQGDSAMYLCASSLEAWGTEAFFGQGTRLTVV.

This rearrangement joins TRBV2 to TRBJ2-1, with D possibly TRBD2 on 6 matching bases. Germline V gives CDR1 SNHLY, CDR2 FYNNEI. Trimming took off 8 bases at V and 3 bases at J, with 14 bases between the two ends. This CDR3 spans 14 amino acids. The CDR3 is CASAGTFIYNEQFF. The CDR3 region has the DNA TGTGCCAGCGCCGGGACTTTCATCTACAATGAGCAGTTCTTC.